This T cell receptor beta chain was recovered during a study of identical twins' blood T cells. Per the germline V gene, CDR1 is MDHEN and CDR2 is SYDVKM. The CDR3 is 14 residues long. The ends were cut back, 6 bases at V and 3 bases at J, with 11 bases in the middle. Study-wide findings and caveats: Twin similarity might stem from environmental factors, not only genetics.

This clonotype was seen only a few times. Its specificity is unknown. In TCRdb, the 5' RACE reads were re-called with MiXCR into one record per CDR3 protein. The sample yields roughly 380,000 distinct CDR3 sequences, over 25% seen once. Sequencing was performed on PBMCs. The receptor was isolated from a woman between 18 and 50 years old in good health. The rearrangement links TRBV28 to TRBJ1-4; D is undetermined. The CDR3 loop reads CASSLPSANEKLFF. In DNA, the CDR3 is TGTGCCAGCAGCCTTCCTTCGGCTAATGAAAAACTGTTTTTT.